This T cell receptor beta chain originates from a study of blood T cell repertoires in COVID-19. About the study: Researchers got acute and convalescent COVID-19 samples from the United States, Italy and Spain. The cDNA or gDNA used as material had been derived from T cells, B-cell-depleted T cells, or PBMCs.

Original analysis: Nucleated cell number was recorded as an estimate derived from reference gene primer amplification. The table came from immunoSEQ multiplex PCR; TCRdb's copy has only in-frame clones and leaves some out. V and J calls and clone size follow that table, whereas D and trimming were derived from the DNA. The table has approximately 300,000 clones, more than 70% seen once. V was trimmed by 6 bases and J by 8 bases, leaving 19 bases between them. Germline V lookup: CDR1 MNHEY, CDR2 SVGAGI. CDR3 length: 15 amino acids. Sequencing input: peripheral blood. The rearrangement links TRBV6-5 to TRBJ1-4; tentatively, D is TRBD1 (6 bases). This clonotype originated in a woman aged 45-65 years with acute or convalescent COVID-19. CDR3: CASSPRGGGSEKLFF. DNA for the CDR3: TGTGCCAGCAGCCCCCGGGGAGGGGGGTCCGAAAAACTGTTTTTT.